Below, 10 T cell receptor beta chains from the same sample are listed, as sequenced in a study of T cell responses to AZD1222 COVID-19 vaccine. Sequencing used immunoSEQ multiplex PCR; TCRdb keeps in-frame clones, though not all of them. The table has fewer than 120,000 clones, 70% to 90% seen once. Source: peripheral blood, taken 28 days after the second AZD1222 dose. Receptors were obtained from an adult who received the AZD1222 COVID-19 vaccine.

The chain couples TRBV10-3 to TRBJ1-1; D is undetermined. The germline CDR1 and CDR2 sequences are ENHRY and SYGVKD. The CDR3 is 13 amino acids. V lost 4 bases and J 1 base, leaving 7 bases between the germline ends. CDR3 coding DNA: TGTGCCATCAGTGCGTTTGAGAACACTGAAGCTTTCTTT. Its translation: CAISAFENTEAFF.

The chain links TRBV5-1 to TRBJ2-3; D is unclear. V lost 1 base and J lost 4, with 10 bases in between. CDR1 SGHRS and CDR2 YFSETQ come from the germline V gene. This CDR3 is built from 14 residues. CDR3 sequence reads: CASSLSLAADTQYF. In DNA, the CDR3 is TGCGCCAGCAGCTTGAGTCTGGCCGCAGATACGCAGTATTTT.

The V call is TRBV7-3, the J call TRBJ1-6; D remains ambiguous. Per the germline V gene, CDR1 is SGHTA and CDR2 is FQGTGA. The CDR3 contains 14 residues. Trimming stripped 2 bases from V and 6 bases from J, with 8 bases between. The CDR3 loop reads CASSLEGSNSPLHF. CDR3 nucleotide sequence: TGTGCCAGCAGCTTAGAAGGGAGTAATTCACCCCTCCACTTT.

The chain joins TRBV9 to TRBJ2-7; D is perhaps TRBD2 (7 bases). The CDR3 totals 15 residues. Germline V gene data show CDR1 as SGDLS and CDR2 as YYNGEE. The V and J ends lost 3 bases and 2 bases respectively, with 15 bases between them. CDR3 amino acids: CASSAREGETYEQYF. In DNA, the CDR3 is TGTGCCAGCAGCGCTAGGGAGGGGGAGACCTACGAGCAGTACTTC.

The chain is built from TRBV5-1 and TRBJ1-6; the D is unclear. The germline V gene encodes CDR1 SGHRS and CDR2 YFSETQ. The CDR3 contains 13 residues. V gave up 0 bases and J gave up 6 bases, with 4 bases separating them. CDR3 nucleotide sequence: TGCGCCAGCAGCTTGGCCATTAATTCACCCCTCCACTTT. This gives the protein CASSLAINSPLHF.

This rearrangement joins TRBV19 to TRBJ2-5; 10 bases agree with TRBD1. The CDR3 runs to 14 residues. Germline trimming cut 4 bases from V and 5 bases from J; bases unmatched to any gene: 4. In germline, CDR1 is LNHDA, CDR2 SQIVND (reference sequence). This CDR3 is CASSRDRGQETQYF. The CDR3 nucleotides read TGTGCCAGTAGTAGGGACAGGGGCCAGGAGACCCAGTACTTC.

V and J are TRBV12-3 or TRBV12-4 and TRBJ2-7, with TRBD1 matching over 9 bases. The ends lost 5 bases at V and 6 bases at J; junction bases unmatched: 5. The CDR3 totals 13 residues. The CDR3 region has the DNA TGTGCCAGCAGTCCAACAGGGGGCGGCGAGCAGTACTTC. This translates into CASSPTGGGEQYF.

The V call is TRBV5-1, the J call TRBJ1-2; unclear D gene. This CDR3 spans 13 amino acids. With 4 bases removed from V and 8 bases from J, the gap between germline ends came to 15 bases. CDR1 is SGHRS, CDR2 YFSETQ, per germline. In nucleotides, the CDR3 is TGCGCCAGCAGCGTCGGACTGTCAACAGGCTACACCTTC. Amino acid sequence: CASSVGLSTGYTF.

This chain uses TRBV19 with TRBJ1-4, with D possibly matching TRBD1 (6 bases). CDR3 length: 16 residues. V was clipped by 9 bases and J by 0 bases, with 17 bases between them. Germline CDR1 reads LNHDA; CDR2 reads SQIVND (reference sequence). CDR3 bases: TGTGCCAGCACCGGGGGGCGAGGGGCAACTAATGAAAAACTGTTTTTT. It encodes CASTGGRGATNEKLFF. Variable domain in full (rest from reference TRBV19 and TRBJ1-4): DGGITQSPKYLFRKEGQNVTLSCEQNLNHDAMYWYRQDPGQGLRLIYYSQIVNDFQKGDIAEGYSVSREKKESFPLTVTSAQKNPTAFYLCASTGGRGATNEKLFFGSGTQLSVL.

The gene calls are TRBV11-2 and TRBJ1-1, with D maybe TRBD1 (5 bases). The V gene lost 4 bases and the J gene lost 5 bases, with 11 bases spanning the gap. The CDR3 has 13 residues. Germline-derived CDR1 and CDR2 are SGHAT and FQNNGV. The CDR3 spells CASSSLRATEAFF. In nucleotides, the CDR3 is TGTGCCAGCAGCTCCCTCAGGGCAACTGAAGCTTTCTTT. The whole variable domain, filled in from reference TRBV11-2 and TRBJ1-1, reads EAGVAQSPRYKIIEKRQSVAFWCNPISGHATLYWYQQILGQGPKLLIQFQNNGVVDDSQLPKDRFSAERLKGVDSTLKIQPAKLEDSAVYLCASSSLRATEAFFGQGTRLTVV.